The 20 T cell receptor beta chains reported below all come from one sample, sequenced in a study of a mutant IDH1 vaccine in newly diagnosed glioma. The assay was immunoSEQ multiplex PCR, and TCRdb's table has in-frame clones only and misses some. This sample has 30,000 to 45,000 clones, with 75% to 90% found just once. These receptors' targets are unknown. Time point specified: week 11, during vaccination. Vaccine doses each comprised 300 ug of mutant IDH1 20-mer peptide, with topical imiquimod. Here the sequenced sample was peripheral blood mononuclear cells (PBMCs), taken from a glioma patient whose treatment included an IDH1 peptide vaccine. The receptors were gathered from a woman in her twenties or thirties with glioma. Some clones in this sample may be carry-over from other donors' samples.

The chain combines TRBV28 with TRBJ1-2, with TRBD1 matching over 7 bases. Germline assignment: CDR1 MDHEN and CDR2 SYDVKM. There are 12 residues in the CDR3. V lost 5 bases, J lost 6 bases, and 3 bases stayed unmatched. The CDR3 region has the DNA TGTGCCAGCAGTGCGACAGGGAATGGCTACACCTTC. Encoded protein: CASSATGNGYTF.

This clone was recorded a few times. V is TRBV9 and J is TRBJ1-1, with D uncertain. CDR1 is SGDLS and CDR2 is YYNGEE in the germline V gene. Between the trimmed V and J ends, which lost 3 bases and 5 bases, there was a span of 8 bases. This CDR3 spans 12 amino acids. CDR3 protein: CASSASGTEAFF. CDR3 sequence (DNA): TGTGCCAGCAGCGCAAGTGGGACTGAAGCTTTCTTT.

J is TRBJ2-1 and V is TRBV9; possible D gene TRBD2, 6 bases. Per the germline V gene, CDR1 is SGDLS and CDR2 is YYNGEE. V was shortened by 0 bases and J by 6 bases, with 16 bases between the two germline ends. This CDR3 has 16 amino acids. The chain's CDR3 is CASSVEGTHAGNEQFF. CDR3 DNA sequence: TGTGCCAGCAGCGTAGAAGGGACTCACGCCGGCAATGAGCAGTTCTTC.

V gene TRBV19 combines with J gene TRBJ2-2; D call uncertain. Germline V gene data show CDR1 as LNHDA and CDR2 as SQIVND (reference sequence). V lost 4 bases and J 3 bases, leaving 21 bases between the germline ends. This CDR3 has 18 amino acids. CDR3 bases: TGTGCCAGTAGTAAGCCCAGCGATGCAGGTTCCTACACCGGGGAGCTGTTTTTT. Its protein product is CASSKPSDAGSYTGELFF.

This rearrangement joins TRBV30 to TRBJ1-1; no definite D call. The V end lost 2 bases, the J end lost 5 bases, and 9 bases lay between the germline ends. The CDR3 sequence is 12 residues long. Germline CDR1 reads GTSNPN; CDR2 reads SVGIG (reference sequence). The CDR3, as DNA: TGTGCCTGGAGTTTAGGGAGGACTGAAGCTTTCTTT. It translates to CAWSLGRTEAFF.

This clone was recorded only once. This chain uses TRBV29-1 with TRBJ2-5, with D possibly matching TRBD1 (5 bases). The end of the DNA is better explained by TRBJ2-7, so the J call may be wrong. Germline CDR1 and CDR2: SQVTM and ANQGSEA. The CDR3 runs to 15 residues. CDR3 DNA sequence: TGCAGCGTCGCCGGACATTTTGGGGCCTCCTACGAGCAGTACTTC. Translating gives CSVAGHFGASYEQYF.

The rearrangement uses TRBV7-8 and TRBJ2-5; 8 bases match TRBD2. The CDR3 is made up of 14 amino acids. Trimming took 5 bases from V and 5 from J; bases not matched to a gene: 7. CDR1 and CDR2 from the germline V gene are SGHVS and FQNEAQ. CDR3 sequence reads: CASSPGLVGETQYF. The CDR3 DNA sequence: TGTGCCAGCAGCCCGGGACTAGTTGGGGAGACCCAGTACTTC.

The chain employs TRBV5-6 and TRBJ2-1; no clear D. Trimming removed 1 base from V and 6 bases from J, with 5 bases in between. There are 12 residues in the CDR3. The germline CDR1 and CDR2 sequences are SGHDT and YYEEEE. The CDR3 region is CASSLWGNEQFF. CDR3 DNA sequence: TGTGCCAGCAGCTTGTGGGGCAATGAGCAGTTCTTC.

The V call is TRBV25-1, the J call TRBJ2-1; D gene ambiguous. The V and J ends lost 2 bases and 4 bases respectively, with 12 bases between them. Germline lookup yields CDR1 MGHDK and CDR2 SYGVNS. The CDR3 covers 15 residues. The DNA of the CDR3 is TGTGCCAGCAGTGAACCAGGATTGGATTACAATGAGCAGTTCTTC. Its protein is CASSEPGLDYNEQFF.

The gene calls are TRBV9 and TRBJ2-1; 10 bases match TRBD1. CDR1 is SGDLS and CDR2 is YYNGEE in the germline V gene. This CDR3 contains 17 residues. J gave up 9 bases and V 0 bases, and 12 bases lay outside the gene matches. The CDR3 nucleotides read TGTGCCAGCAGCGTAGAAGTCGGAGACAGGGGGCTTGTTGAGCAGTTCTTC. Protein product: CASSVEVGDRGLVEQFF.

The rearrangement links TRBV10-2 to TRBJ2-7; D might be TRBD1 or TRBD2, each matching 5 bases. This CDR3 has 13 residues. V was clipped by 6 bases and J by 0 bases, with 9 bases between them. Germline V CDR1 and CDR2: WSHSY, SAAADI. The CDR3: CASSWDVSYEQYF. CDR3 DNA: TGCGCCAGCAGCTGGGACGTCTCCTACGAGCAGTACTTC.

The chain employs TRBV5-4 and TRBJ2-2; a weak D match, TRBD2 (6 bases). This CDR3 comprises 17 residues. Trimming left V 5 bases short and J 2 bases short, with 19 bases between. The germline V gene has CDR1 SGHNT and CDR2 YYREEE (reference sequence). The CDR3 spells CASSSGEKRTNTGELFF. The DNA of the CDR3 is TGTGCCAGCAGTTCGGGAGAGAAGCGGACTAACACCGGGGAGCTGTTTTTT.

This chain uses TRBV18 with TRBJ2-3, with 7 bases lining up with TRBD1. The germline CDR1 and CDR2 sequences are KGHSH and LQKENI. The V segment lost 3 bases and the J segment 2 bases; nucleotides outside the gene matches: 2. The CDR3 is 14 residues long. The CDR3 loop is CASSPGQPTDTQYF. CDR3 DNA sequence: TGTGCCAGCTCACCGGGACAGCCCACAGATACGCAGTATTTT.

The J gene is TRBJ2-3, the V gene TRBV6-1, with 9 bases that match TRBD1. With V trimmed by 10 bases and J by 4 bases, 12 bases remained unmatched. The CDR3 sequence is 15 residues long. Germline-derived CDR1 and CDR2 are MNHNS and SASEGT. CDR3 residues: CATPLQGAPADTQYF. CDR3 nucleotide sequence: TGTGCCACCCCCCTACAGGGGGCGCCCGCAGATACGCAGTATTTT.

The rearrangement joins TRBV20-1 to TRBJ2-1; no clear D. CDR3 length: 11 residues. Germline lookup yields CDR1 DFQATT and CDR2 SNEGSKA (reference sequence). V was trimmed by 2 bases and J by 7 bases, leaving 6 bases between them. CDR3 amino acids: CSARWGNEQFF. CDR3 in DNA: TGCAGTGCTAGATGGGGTAATGAGCAGTTCTTC.

The V call is TRBV29-1, the J call TRBJ2-1; D is uncertain. V lost 6 bases, J lost 3 bases, and 18 bases lay in between. The CDR3 runs to 15 residues. Germline V gene lookup returns CDR1 SQVTM and CDR2 ANQGSEA. CDR3 residues: CSVPLRVPFYNEQFF. In nucleotides, the CDR3 is TGCAGCGTCCCACTTCGGGTCCCTTTCTACAATGAGCAGTTCTTC.

This clone is categorized as medium-sized. This sequence joins TRBV7-2 and TRBJ1-4; D is ambiguous. The CDR3 runs 12 residues. V lost 1 base to trimming and J lost 10 bases, with 7 bases between them. The germline V gene has CDR1 SGHTA and CDR2 FQGNSA. The CDR3 bases are TGTGCCAGCAGCTTAGTCCTAGGAAAACTGTTTTTT. As protein: CASSLVLGKLFF.

V gene TRBV29-1 combines with J gene TRBJ2-3; no clear D. Germline values: CDR1 SQVTM, CDR2 ANQGSEA. The CDR3 contains 16 residues. V was shortened by 5 bases and J by 5 bases, with 23 bases between the two germline ends. DNA of the CDR3: TGCAGCGTTCCTAGGCTTCCCAATAGACCGGGAGATACGCAGTATTTT. It specifies CSVPRLPNRPGDTQYF.

The CDR3 protein is CASIDGRGNNEQFF. Here the CDR3 DNA reads TGTGCCAGTATAGACGGGAGGGGAAACAATGAGCAGTTCTTC. V gene TRBV19 combines with J gene TRBJ2-1, with TRBD2 matching over 8 bases. Germline V CDR1 and CDR2: LNHDA, SQIVND (reference sequence). J lost 5 bases, V lost 7 bases, and 7 bases had no gene match. The CDR3 covers 14 residues. Based on the CDR3 plus reference TRBV19 and TRBJ2-1, the full variable domain is DGGITQSPKYLFRKEGQNVTLSCEQNLNHDAMYWYRQDPGQGLRLIYYSQIVNDFQKGDIAEGYSVSREKKESFPLTVTSAQKNPTAFYLCASIDGRGNNEQFFGPGTRLTVL.

A single count supports this clone. The chain joins TRBV7-8 to TRBJ1-3; D is uncertain. Germline V gene data show CDR1 as SGHVS and CDR2 as FQNEAQ. The ends were cut back, 7 bases at V and 4 bases at J, with 26 bases in the middle. The CDR3 loop spans 18 amino acids. CDR3 sequence (DNA): TGTGCCAGCATCGGCCCAGATGGCGCAACCAAGGGAGGAAACACCATATATTTT. Its protein product is CASIGPDGATKGGNTIYF. The whole variable domain, remainder taken from reference TRBV7-8 and TRBJ1-3, is GAGVSQSPRYKVAKRGQDVALRCDPISGHVSLFWYQQALGQGPEFLTYFQNEAQLDKSGLPSDRFFAERPEGSVSTLKIQRTQQEDSAVYLCASIGPDGATKGGNTIYFGEGSWLTVV.